This TCR beta chain appears in the sequencing data of a study of spatial heterogeneity in lung cancer. Study-wide background: Raw reads contained each unique TCR and UMI combination more than ten times on average.

CDR3 size: 15 residues. The germline V gene has CDR1 MNHNS and CDR2 SASEGT. Trimming removed 1 base from V and 0 bases from J, with 8 bases in between. This clonotype was counted ten times or more. Its target is not known. Study observations and caveats: Expanded tumor TCRs that were ubiquitous appeared in blood more at resection than follow-up.

TCRdb redid the calling of the 5' RACE reads with MiXCR, one entry per CDR3 protein. The sample lists approximately 40,000 distinct CDR3 sequences; approximately 14% were seen once. Time point specified: sample taken at primary tumor resection. From tumor, nontumor lung or frozen PBMC, whole RNA was taken unsorted for sequencing. The receptor comes from a male donor with early-stage non-small cell lung cancer. The chain employs TRBV6-1 and TRBJ2-3; D not resolved. Source: PBMCs, taken at surgery. The CDR3 is CASSEGPVSTDTQYF. The CDR3 DNA reads as TGTGCCAGCAGTGAAGGTCCAGTTAGCACAGATACGCAGTATTTT.